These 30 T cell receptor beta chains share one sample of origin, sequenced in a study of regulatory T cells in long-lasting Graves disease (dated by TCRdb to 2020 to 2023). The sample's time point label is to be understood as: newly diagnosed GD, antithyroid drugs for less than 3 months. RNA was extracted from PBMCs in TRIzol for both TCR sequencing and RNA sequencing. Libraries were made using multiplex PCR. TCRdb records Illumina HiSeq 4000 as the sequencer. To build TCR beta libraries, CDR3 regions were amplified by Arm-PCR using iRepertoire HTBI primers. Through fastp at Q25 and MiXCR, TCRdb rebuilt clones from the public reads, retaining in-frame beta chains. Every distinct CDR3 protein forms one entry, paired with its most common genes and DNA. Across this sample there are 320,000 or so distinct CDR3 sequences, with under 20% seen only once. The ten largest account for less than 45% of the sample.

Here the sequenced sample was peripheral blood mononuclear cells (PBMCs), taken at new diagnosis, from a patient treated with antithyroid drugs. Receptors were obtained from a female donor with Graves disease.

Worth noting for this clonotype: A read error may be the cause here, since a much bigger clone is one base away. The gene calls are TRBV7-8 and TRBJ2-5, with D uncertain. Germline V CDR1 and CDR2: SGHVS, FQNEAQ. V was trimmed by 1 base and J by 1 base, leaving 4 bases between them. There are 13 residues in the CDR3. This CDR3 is CASSLDSQETQYF. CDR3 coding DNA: TGTGCCAGCAGCTTAGACAGCCAAGAGACCCAGTACTTC.

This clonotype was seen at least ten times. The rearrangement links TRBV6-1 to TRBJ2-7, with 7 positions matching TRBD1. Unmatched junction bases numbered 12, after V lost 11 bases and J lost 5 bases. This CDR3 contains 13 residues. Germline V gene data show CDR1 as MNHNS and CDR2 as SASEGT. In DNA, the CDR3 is TGTGCCCTCCGGTCCCGCCAGGGGGACGAGCAGTACTTC. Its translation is CALRSRQGDEQYF.

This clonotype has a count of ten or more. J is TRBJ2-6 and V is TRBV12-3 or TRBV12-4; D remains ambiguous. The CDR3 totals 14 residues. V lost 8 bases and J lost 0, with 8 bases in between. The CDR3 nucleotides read TGTGCCAGCGTTGAGCGCTCTGGGGCCAACGTCCTGACTTTC. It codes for CASVERSGANVLTF.

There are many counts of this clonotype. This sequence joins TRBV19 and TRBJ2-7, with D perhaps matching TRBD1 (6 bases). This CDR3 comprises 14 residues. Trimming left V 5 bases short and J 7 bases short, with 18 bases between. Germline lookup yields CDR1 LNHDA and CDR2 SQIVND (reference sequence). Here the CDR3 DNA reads TGTGCCAGTAGTGTTGAAGGGGGTGGTCGAGAGCAGTACTTC. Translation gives CASSVEGGGREQYF. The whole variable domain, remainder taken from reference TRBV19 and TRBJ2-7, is DGGITQSPKYLFRKEGQNVTLSCEQNLNHDAMYWYRQDPGQGLRLIYYSQIVNDFQKGDIAEGYSVSREKKESFPLTVTSAQKNPTAFYLCASSVEGGGREQYFGPGTRLTVT.

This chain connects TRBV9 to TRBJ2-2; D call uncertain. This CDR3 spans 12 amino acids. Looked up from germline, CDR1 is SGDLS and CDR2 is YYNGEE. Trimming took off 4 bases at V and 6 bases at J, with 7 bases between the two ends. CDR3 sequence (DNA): TGTGCCAGCAGCAAGGGTCCCGGGGAGCTGTTTTTT. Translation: CASSKGPGELFF.

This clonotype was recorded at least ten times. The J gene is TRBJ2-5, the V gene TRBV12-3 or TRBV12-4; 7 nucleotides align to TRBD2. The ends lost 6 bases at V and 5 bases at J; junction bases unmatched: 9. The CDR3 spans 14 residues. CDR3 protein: CASSPTSAMETQYF. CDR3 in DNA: TGTGCCAGCAGCCCTACTAGCGCTATGGAGACCCAGTACTTC.

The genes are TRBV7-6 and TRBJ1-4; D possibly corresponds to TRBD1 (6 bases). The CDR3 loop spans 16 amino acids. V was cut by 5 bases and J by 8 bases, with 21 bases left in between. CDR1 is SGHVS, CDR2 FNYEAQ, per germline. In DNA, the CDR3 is TGTGCCAGCAGCCCGGGAAGGGGGGCTGTTGGGGAAAAACTGTTTTTT. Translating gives CASSPGRGAVGEKLFF.

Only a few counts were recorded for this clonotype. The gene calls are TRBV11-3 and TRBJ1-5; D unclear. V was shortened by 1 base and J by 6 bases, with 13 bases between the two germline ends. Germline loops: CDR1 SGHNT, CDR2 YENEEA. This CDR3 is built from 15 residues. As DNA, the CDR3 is TGTGCCAGCAGCTTAGGTCCCGGTTCGGGTCAGCCCCAGCATTTT. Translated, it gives CASSLGPGSGQPQHF. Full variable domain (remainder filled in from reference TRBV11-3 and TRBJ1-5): EAGVVQSPRYKIIEKKQPVAFWCNPISGHNTLYWYLQNLGQGPELLIRYENEEAVDDSQLPKDRFSAERLKGVDSTLKIQPAELGDSAVYLCASSLGPGSGQPQHFGDGTRLSIL.

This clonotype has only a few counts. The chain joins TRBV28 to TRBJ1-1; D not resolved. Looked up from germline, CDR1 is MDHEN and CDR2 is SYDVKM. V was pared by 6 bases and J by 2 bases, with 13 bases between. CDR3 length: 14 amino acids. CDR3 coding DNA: TGTGCCAGCAGCAGATACAGCGGAAACACTGAAGCTTTCTTT. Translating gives CASSRYSGNTEAFF.

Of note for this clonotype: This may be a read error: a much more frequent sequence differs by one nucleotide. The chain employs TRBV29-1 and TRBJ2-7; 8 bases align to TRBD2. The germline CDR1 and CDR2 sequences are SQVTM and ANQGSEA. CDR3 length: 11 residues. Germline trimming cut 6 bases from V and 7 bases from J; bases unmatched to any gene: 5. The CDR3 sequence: CSVGLANEQYF. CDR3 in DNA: TGCAGCGTCGGACTAGCCAATGAGCAGTACTTC.

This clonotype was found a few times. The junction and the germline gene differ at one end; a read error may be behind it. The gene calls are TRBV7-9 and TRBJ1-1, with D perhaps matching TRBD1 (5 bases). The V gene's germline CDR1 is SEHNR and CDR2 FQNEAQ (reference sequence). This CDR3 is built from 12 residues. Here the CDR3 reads CTSSPRRGEAFF. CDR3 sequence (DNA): TGTACCAGCAGCCCCCGAAGGGGTGAAGCTTTCTTT. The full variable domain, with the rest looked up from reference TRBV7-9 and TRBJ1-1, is DTGVSQNPRHKITKRGQNVTFRCDPISEHNRLYWYRQTLGQGPEFLTYFQNEAQLEKSRLLSDRFSAERPKGSFSTLEIQRTEQGDSAMYLCTSSPRRGEAFFGQGTRLTVV.

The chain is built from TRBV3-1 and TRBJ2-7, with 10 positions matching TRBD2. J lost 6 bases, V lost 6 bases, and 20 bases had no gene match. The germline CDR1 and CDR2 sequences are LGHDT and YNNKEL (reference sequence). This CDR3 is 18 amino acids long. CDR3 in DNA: TGTGCCAGCAGACCAGGAACCATAGCGGGAGGACCGAAAGCCGAGCAGTACTTC. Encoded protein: CASRPGTIAGGPKAEQYF.

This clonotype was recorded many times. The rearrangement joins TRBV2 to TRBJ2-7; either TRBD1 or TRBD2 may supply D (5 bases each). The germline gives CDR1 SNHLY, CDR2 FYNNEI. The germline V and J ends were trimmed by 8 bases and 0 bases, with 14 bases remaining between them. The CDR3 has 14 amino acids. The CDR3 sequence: CASGTGTASYEQYF. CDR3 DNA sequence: TGTGCCAGCGGAACCGGGACGGCCTCCTACGAGCAGTACTTC.

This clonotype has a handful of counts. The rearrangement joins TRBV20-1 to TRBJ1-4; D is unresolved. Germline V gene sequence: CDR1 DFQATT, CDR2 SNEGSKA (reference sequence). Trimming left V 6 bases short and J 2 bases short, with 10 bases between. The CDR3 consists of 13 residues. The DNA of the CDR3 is TGCAGTGCGAAGACAAGTACTAATGAAAAACTGTTTTTT. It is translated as CSAKTSTNEKLFF.

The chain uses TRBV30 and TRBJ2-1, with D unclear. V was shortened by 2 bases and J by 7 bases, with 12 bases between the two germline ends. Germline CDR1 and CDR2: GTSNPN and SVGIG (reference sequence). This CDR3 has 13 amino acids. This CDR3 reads CAWSRTFGNEQFF. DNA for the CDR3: TGTGCCTGGAGTCGAACTTTCGGAAATGAGCAGTTCTTC.

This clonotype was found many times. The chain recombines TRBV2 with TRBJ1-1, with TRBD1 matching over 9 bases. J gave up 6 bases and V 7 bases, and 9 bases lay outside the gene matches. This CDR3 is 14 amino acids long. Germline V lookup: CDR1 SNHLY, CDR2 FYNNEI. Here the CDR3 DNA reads TGTGCCAGCATCCAACAGGGGGCCGCAGCTGAAGCTTTCTTT. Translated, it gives CASIQQGAAAEAFF.

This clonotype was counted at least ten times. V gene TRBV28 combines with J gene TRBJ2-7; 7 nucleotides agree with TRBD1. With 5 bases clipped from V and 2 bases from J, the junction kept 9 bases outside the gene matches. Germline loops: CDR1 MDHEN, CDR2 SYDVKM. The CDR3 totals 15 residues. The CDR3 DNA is TGTGCCAGCAGTACCCCGGACAGGAGACCCTACGAGCAGTACTTC. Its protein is CASSTPDRRPYEQYF.

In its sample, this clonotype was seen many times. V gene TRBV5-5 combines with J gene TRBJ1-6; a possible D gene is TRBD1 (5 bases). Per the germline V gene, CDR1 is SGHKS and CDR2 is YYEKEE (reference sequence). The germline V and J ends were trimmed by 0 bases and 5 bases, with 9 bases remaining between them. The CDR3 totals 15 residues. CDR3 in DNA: TGTGCCAGCAGCTTGGTGGCAGGGAATAATTCACCCCTCCACTTT. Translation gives CASSLVAGNNSPLHF.

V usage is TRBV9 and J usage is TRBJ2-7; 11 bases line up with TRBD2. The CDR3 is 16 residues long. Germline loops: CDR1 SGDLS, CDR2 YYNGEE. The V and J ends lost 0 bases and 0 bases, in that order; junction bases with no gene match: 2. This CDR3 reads CASSVASGGSSYEQYF. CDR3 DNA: TGTGCCAGCAGCGTAGCTAGCGGGGGGAGCTCCTACGAGCAGTACTTC.

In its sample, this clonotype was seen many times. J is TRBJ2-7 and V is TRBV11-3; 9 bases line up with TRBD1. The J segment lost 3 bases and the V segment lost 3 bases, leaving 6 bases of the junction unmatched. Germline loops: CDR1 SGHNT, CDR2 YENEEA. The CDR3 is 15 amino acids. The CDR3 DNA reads TGTGCCAGCAGCTTTTTAGGACAGGGGATCTACGAGCAGTACTTC. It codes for CASSFLGQGIYEQYF.

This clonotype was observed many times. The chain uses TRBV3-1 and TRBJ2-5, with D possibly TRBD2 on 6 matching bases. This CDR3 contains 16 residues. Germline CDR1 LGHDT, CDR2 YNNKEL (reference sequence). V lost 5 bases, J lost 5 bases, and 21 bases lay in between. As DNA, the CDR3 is TGTGCCAGCAGCTTGAGTCCTTGGAGGGAACAGGAGACCCAGTACTTC. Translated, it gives CASSLSPWREQETQYF.

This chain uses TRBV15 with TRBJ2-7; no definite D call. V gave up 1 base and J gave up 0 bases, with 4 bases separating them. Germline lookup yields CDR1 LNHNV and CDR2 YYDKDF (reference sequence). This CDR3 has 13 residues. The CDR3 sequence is CATSRAVSYEQYF. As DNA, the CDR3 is TGTGCCACCAGCAGAGCAGTCTCCTACGAGCAGTACTTC.

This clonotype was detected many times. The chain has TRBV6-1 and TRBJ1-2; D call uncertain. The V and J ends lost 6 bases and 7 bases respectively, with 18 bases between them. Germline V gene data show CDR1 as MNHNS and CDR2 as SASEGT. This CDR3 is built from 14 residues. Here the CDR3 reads CASSYSAQTSGYTF. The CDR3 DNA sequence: TGTGCCAGCAGCTATAGCGCTCAGACCAGTGGCTACACCTTC.

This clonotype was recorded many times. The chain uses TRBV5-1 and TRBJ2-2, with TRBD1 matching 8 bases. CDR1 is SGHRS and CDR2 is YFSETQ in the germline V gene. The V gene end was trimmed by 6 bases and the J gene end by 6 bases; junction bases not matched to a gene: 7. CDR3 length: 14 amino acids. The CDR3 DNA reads TGCGCCAGCAAAAGACAGGGGTTGGCCGGGGAGCTGTTTTTT. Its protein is CASKRQGLAGELFF.

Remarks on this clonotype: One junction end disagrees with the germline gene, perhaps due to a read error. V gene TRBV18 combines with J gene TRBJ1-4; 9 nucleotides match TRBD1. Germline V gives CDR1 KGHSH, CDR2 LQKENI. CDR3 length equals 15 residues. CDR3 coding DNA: TGTGCCAACTCAATAGGGACAGGGCGTCCTGAAAAACTGTTTTTT. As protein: CANSIGTGRPEKLFF.

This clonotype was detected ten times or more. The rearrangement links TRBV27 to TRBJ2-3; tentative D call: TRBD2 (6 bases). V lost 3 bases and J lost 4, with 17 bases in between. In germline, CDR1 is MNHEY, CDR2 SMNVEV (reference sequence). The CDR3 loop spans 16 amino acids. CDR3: CASSLEAGPSADTQYF. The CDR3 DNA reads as TGTGCCAGCAGTTTGGAAGCGGGTCCTTCAGCAGATACGCAGTATTTT.

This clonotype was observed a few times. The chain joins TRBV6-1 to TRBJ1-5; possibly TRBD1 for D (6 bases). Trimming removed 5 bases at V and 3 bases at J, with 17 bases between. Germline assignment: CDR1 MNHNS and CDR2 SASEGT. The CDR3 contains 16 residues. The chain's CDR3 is CASSPTGTTYNQPQHF. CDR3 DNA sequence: TGTGCCAGCAGTCCTACCGGGACAACTTACAATCAGCCCCAGCATTTT.

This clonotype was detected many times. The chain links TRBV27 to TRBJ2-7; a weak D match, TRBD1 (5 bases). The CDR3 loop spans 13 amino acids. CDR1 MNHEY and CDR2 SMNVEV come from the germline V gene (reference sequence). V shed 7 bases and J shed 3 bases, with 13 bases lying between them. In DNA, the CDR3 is TGTGCCAGCAACGCGCCCGACAGCTACGAGCAGTACTTC. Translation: CASNAPDSYEQYF.

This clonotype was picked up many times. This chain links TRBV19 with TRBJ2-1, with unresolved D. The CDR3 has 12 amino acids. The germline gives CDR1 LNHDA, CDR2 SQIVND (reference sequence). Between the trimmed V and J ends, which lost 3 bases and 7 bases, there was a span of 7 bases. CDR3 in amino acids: CASSIFVNEQFF. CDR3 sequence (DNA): TGTGCCAGTAGTATCTTCGTTAATGAGCAGTTCTTC.

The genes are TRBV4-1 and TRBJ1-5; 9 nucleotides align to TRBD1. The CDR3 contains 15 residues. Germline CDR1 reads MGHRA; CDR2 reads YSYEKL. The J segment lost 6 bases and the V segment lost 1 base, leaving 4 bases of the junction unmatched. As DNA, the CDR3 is TGCGCCAGCAGCCAAGGGGACAGGGTCGGTCAGCCCCAGCATTTT. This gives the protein CASSQGDRVGQPQHF.